This T cell receptor beta chain came from a study of Graves' ophthalmopathy and Graves' hyperthyroidism. Turning to the study itself: Pretreatment peripheral blood was obtained at initial diagnosis.

Each donor who had ophthalmopathy showed moderate-to-severe activity, a CAS of ≥3, a NOSPECS of ≥4, and a duration under 3 months. The evidence that diagnosis relied on was clinical symptoms, serum thyroxine, TRAb, thyroid ultrasound and orbital computed tomography. Points from the study as a whole: Progression of ophthalmopathy was predicted by the model with 60% to 71% sensitivity and around 72% specificity.

The sample holds a few counts of this clonotype. The antigen remains unidentified. RNA transcripts provided the template for amplifying TCR beta CDR3 regions. Amplification began with first-round RT-PCR using HTBI primers, then second-round multiplex PCR was performed. Via MiXCR, TCRdb re-called the multiplex PCR reads, giving one row per CDR3 protein. The repertoire holds hundreds of thousands of distinct CDR3 sequences, with 40% as singletons. Germline V gives CDR1 SEHNR, CDR2 FQNEAQ (reference sequence). CDR3 length equals 15 residues. V was cut by 1 base and J by 6 bases, with 12 bases left in between.

V usage is TRBV7-9 and J usage is TRBJ2-2; D gene ambiguous. Sample: peripheral blood. The source is an adult man with Graves' ophthalmopathy. Here the CDR3 reads CASSLVGLVAGELFF. In DNA form, the CDR3 reads TGTGCCAGCAGCTTAGTCGGGCTAGTCGCCGGGGAGCTGTTTTTT.